The 9 T cell receptor beta chains given below trace back to one sample, sequenced in a study of technical replicates of blood from several donors. Produced via immunoSEQ multiplex PCR; TCRdb's table is partial and in-frame only. The table records some 78,000 clones, 94% of them present only once. The sequenced sample was T cells isolated from PBMCs. The receptors come from a human donor in good health.

V usage is TRBV2 and J usage is TRBJ2-1; possibly TRBD1 for D (6 bases). V was trimmed by 3 bases and J by 6 bases, leaving 18 bases between them. This CDR3 has 16 residues. CDR1 SNHLY and CDR2 FYNNEI come from the germline V gene. The CDR3, as DNA: TGTGCCAGCAGTGAGACGGGGACACTCAGAGGCAATGAGCAGTTCTTC. Its translation: CASSETGTLRGNEQFF.

The CDR3 sequence: CASRSGLAGGRQETQYF. In nucleotides, the CDR3 is TGTGCCAGCAGGTCGGGACTAGCGGGAGGAAGGCAAGAGACCCAGTACTTC. The chain employs TRBV28 and TRBJ2-5; 15 bases map to TRBD2. CDR1 MDHEN and CDR2 SYDVKM come from the germline V gene. The CDR3 is made up of 17 amino acids. V shed 6 bases and J 2 bases; nucleotides not matched to a gene: 7. The whole variable domain, remainder taken from reference TRBV28 and TRBJ2-5, is DVKVTQSSRYLVKRTGEKVFLECVQDMDHENMFWYRQDPGLGLRLIYFSYDVKMKEKGDIPEGYSVSREKKERFSLILESASTNQTSMYLCASRSGLAGGRQETQYFGPGTRLLVL.

The chain carries TRBV27 and TRBJ1-6; no clear D gene. The germline V gene encodes CDR1 MNHEY and CDR2 SMNVEV (reference sequence). The CDR3 totals 16 residues. Trimming took 8 bases from V and 0 from J, leaving 14 bases between them. CDR3 sequence: CASRVRARSYNSPLHF. The DNA for the CDR3 is TGTGCCAGCCGGGTGAGGGCTCGCTCCTATAATTCACCCCTCCACTTT.

This chain uses TRBV4-1 with TRBJ2-7; no definite D call. The CDR3 runs 15 residues. CDR1 MGHRA and CDR2 YSYEKL come from the germline V gene. V was clipped by 0 bases and J by 7 bases, with 16 bases between them. The CDR3 is CASSQEGVYLWEQYF. As DNA, the CDR3 is TGCGCCAGCAGCCAAGAGGGCGTTTACCTTTGGGAGCAGTACTTC.

V usage is TRBV5-1 and J usage is TRBJ1-5, with D maybe TRBD1 (5 bases). The germline V gene encodes CDR1 SGHRS and CDR2 YFSETQ. V lost 0 bases, J lost 5 bases, and 9 bases lay in between. This CDR3 comprises 14 residues. The CDR3 nucleotides read TGCGCCAGCAGCTTGGAAGGGGCACATCAGCCCCAGCATTTT. Translated: CASSLEGAHQPQHF.

This clone is medium-sized within its sample. The gene calls are TRBV5-1 and TRBJ2-7; TRBD1 might be the D (6 bases). From germline, CDR1 is SGHRS and CDR2 YFSETQ. This CDR3 is built from 13 residues. The V end was cut by 1 base, the J end by 5 bases, with 10 bases between. This CDR3 is CASSLTDSDEQYF. CDR3 sequence (DNA): TGCGCCAGCAGCTTGACGGACAGTGACGAGCAGTACTTC.

The chain combines TRBV5-4 with TRBJ2-2; no clear D. The V and J ends lost 3 bases and 6 bases respectively, with 9 bases between them. CDR1 is SGHNT and CDR2 is YYREEE in the germline V gene (reference sequence). The CDR3 spans 13 residues. This chain's CDR3 is CASSSFIPGELFF. CDR3 sequence (DNA): TGTGCCAGCAGCTCCTTTATCCCCGGGGAGCTGTTTTTT.

V usage is TRBV29-1 and J usage is TRBJ1-5; D may be TRBD1 (5 bases). Between the trimmed V and J ends, which lost 6 bases and 9 bases, there was a span of 21 bases. This CDR3 contains 14 residues. Germline CDR1 is SQVTM and CDR2 is ANQGSEA. In nucleotides, the CDR3 is TGCAGCGTATTTAAAGGCAGGGTGGTTTCGCCCCAGCATTTT. This translates into CSVFKGRVVSPQHF.

The chain carries TRBV11-2 and TRBJ2-7; possible D gene TRBD1, 5 bases. V was trimmed by 1 base and J by 4 bases, leaving 14 bases between them. From germline, CDR1 is SGHAT and CDR2 FQNNGV. The CDR3 contains 15 residues. CDR3 amino acids: CASSLGRGEWYEQYF. The CDR3, as DNA: TGTGCCAGCAGCTTAGGTAGGGGTGAGTGGTACGAGCAGTACTTC.